A selection of T cell receptor beta chains follows, all from one sample in a study of T cell responses to AZD1222 COVID-19 vaccine. Only in-frame clones appear in the TCRdb table, and some are missing; sequencing was by immunoSEQ multiplex PCR. Among fewer than 300,000 clones listed, 93% were seen once. The input for sequencing was peripheral blood, taken on day 0 of AZD1222 vaccination. These receptors all stem from an adult in good health. CDR3s include the opening cysteine and the closing phenylalanine or tryptophan. The order of the fields is CDR3 length, clone size, J gene, D gene, V gene, CDR3 protein, CDR3 DNA. The D gene is left open where the match is weak. Size tells how often a clone was seen (once, few, many) or the class of an expanded clone, and some rows leave it out.

16 . TRBJ2-4 . TRBV5-1 CASSFDGARGENIQYF TGCGCCAGCAGCTTTGATGGGGCCCGCGGCGAGAACATTCAGTACTTC
11 . TRBJ2-1 . TRBV7-8 CASSLLWERFF TGTGCCAGCAGCTTATTGTGGGAGCGGTTCTTC
13 . TRBJ1-4 . TRBV6-5 CASSPGPNEKLFF TGTGCCAGCAGTCCCGGGCCGAATGAAAAACTGTTTTTT
14 . TRBJ1-1 TRBD1 TRBV5-6 CASSRQGLGTEAFF TGTGCCAGCAGCCGACAGGGGCTCGGCACTGAAGCTTTCTTT
15 few TRBJ1-4 TRBD1 TRBV6-1 CASSDLQGADEKLFF TGTGCCAGCAGTGACCTACAGGGGGCTGATGAAAAACTGTTTTTT
17 . TRBJ1-3 . TRBV7-8 CASSFWGGVSSGNTIYF TGTGCCAGCAGCTTCTGGGGAGGGGTATCTTCTGGAAACACCATATATTTT
15 once TRBJ2-1 TRBD2 TRBV10-3 CAISELGLAYNEQFF TGTGCCATCAGTGAGCTGGGACTAGCCTACAATGAGCAGTTCTTC
14 . TRBJ2-1 . TRBV28 CASKWSTSYNEQFF TGTGCCAGCAAGTGGAGTACCTCCTACAATGAGCAGTTCTTC
13 once TRBJ2-1 . TRBV13 CASRRFGGTEQFF TGTGCCAGCAGGAGATTTGGCGGGACTGAGCAGTTCTTC
16 . TRBJ2-1 . TRBV3-1/TRBV3-2 CASSQDPGQGYNEQFF TGTGCCAGCAGCCAAGATCCGGGCCAGGGCTACAATGAGCAGTTCTTC
15 . TRBJ2-7 TRBD2 TRBV13 CASSNTGGRADEQYF TGTGCCAGCAGCAACACTGGCGGGAGGGCCGACGAGCAGTACTTC
16 . TRBJ1-1 . TRBV14 CASSQIRDTKNTEAFF TGTGCCAGCAGCCAAATCCGGGACACCAAGAACACTGAAGCTTTCTTT
16 . TRBJ2-7 TRBD1 TRBV29-1 CSARGSDEGSTYEQYF TGCAGCGCCAGGGGGAGCGACGAGGGGAGCACCTACGAGCAGTACTTC
15 . TRBJ1-1 . TRBV27 CASSSRPATSTEAFF TGTGCCAGCAGTTCGAGACCGGCCACTTCCACTGAAGCTTTCTTT
12 few TRBJ2-7 TRBD2 TRBV27 CASGSGGAEQYF TGTGCCTCAGGGAGCGGGGGGGCCGAGCAGTACTTC
13 . TRBJ2-7 . TRBV5-1 CASSLTGDDEQYF TGCGCCAGCAGCTTGACCGGGGATGACGAGCAGTACTTC
14 . TRBJ2-1 TRBD2 TRBV20-1 CSASSLAGGNEQFF TGCAGTGCTAGTTCACTAGCGGGCGGGAATGAGCAGTTCTTC
15 . TRBJ1-1 TRBD1 TRBV9 CASSRTGRANTEAFF TGTGCCAGCAGTCGGACAGGGCGAGCGAACACTGAAGCTTTCTTT
13 . TRBJ2-7 . TRBV6-6 CASKIRARYEQYF TGTGCCAGCAAAATACGAGCCCGCTACGAGCAGTACTTC
13 . TRBJ2-1 TRBD2 TRBV7-3 CASSFGGRNEQFF TGTGCCAGCAGCTTCGGGGGGAGGAATGAGCAGTTCTTC
13 . TRBJ1-5 . TRBV5-5 CASSLSIDQPQHF TGTGCCAGCAGCTTAAGTATTGATCAGCCCCAGCATTTT
14 . TRBJ2-5 . TRBV28 CASSPRGGPETQYF TGTGCCAGCAGTCCCAGGGGGGGACCGGAGACCCAGTACTTC
17 . TRBJ1-4 . TRBV27 CASRDKGKLATNEKLFF TGTGCCAGCAGAGACAAGGGGAAACTGGCAACTAATGAAAAACTGTTTTTT
13 . TRBJ2-7 . TRBV28 CASSLEGPYEQYF TGTGCCAGCAGTTTAGAGGGCCCCTACGAGCAGTACTTC
14 . TRBJ2-2 . TRBV5-4 CASSLRTGRGELFF TGTGCCAGCAGCCTTCGGACGGGGCGCGGGGAGCTGTTTTTT
14 . TRBJ1-5 . TRBV5-1 CASSVDGAAEPQHF TGCGCCAGCAGCGTGGACGGTGCGGCGGAGCCCCAGCATTTT
15 . TRBJ2-3 TRBD1 TRBV5-1 CASRLTGMDTDTQYF TGCGCCAGCAGATTGACAGGGATGGACACAGATACGCAGTATTTT
15 . TRBJ1-2 . TRBV4-3 CASSLSGQVRRGYTF TGCGCCAGCAGCCTTAGCGGGCAGGTCAGACGGGGCTACACCTTC
14 . TRBJ1-5 . TRBV19 CASSIRVSNQPQHF TGTGCCAGTAGTATAAGGGTTAGCAATCAGCCCCAGCATTTT
13 . TRBJ2-7 . TRBV12-3/TRBV12-4 CASALAARNEQYF TGTGCCAGCGCCCTCGCAGCTCGGAACGAGCAGTACTTC
13 . TRBJ2-7 . TRBV7-9 CASSLEHFGRPYF TGTGCCAGCAGCTTAGAACATTTCGGAAGGCCGTACTTC
15 few TRBJ1-1 . TRBV7-2 CASSSGPNQDTEAFF TGTGCCAGCAGCTCAGGCCCGAATCAGGACACTGAAGCTTTCTTT
11 . TRBJ2-1 . TRBV7-9 CASSSSYQQFF TGTGCCAGCAGCTCCAGCTACCAGCAGTTCTTC
16 . TRBJ2-4 . TRBV7-9 CASSLGQLLAKNIQYF TGTGCCAGCAGCTTAGGACAGCTACTAGCCAAAAACATTCAGTACTTC
12 . TRBJ1-2 . TRBV7-9 CASSLDSYGYTF TGTGCCAGCAGCTTGGACAGCTATGGCTACACCTTC
14 . TRBJ1-2 TRBD1 TRBV5-6 CASSLLDRGHGYTF TGTGCCAGCAGCCTTTTGGACAGGGGGCACGGCTACACCTTC
16 once TRBJ2-7 TRBD1 TRBV7-8 CASSPSRTGEIYEQYF TGTGCCAGCAGCCCCTCCCGGACAGGGGAAATCTACGAGCAGTACTTC
12 . TRBJ2-1 TRBD2 TRBV6-5 CASSYSGGIEFF TGTGCCAGCAGTTACTCGGGGGGGATCGAGTTCTTC
14 . TRBJ1-2 . TRBV9 CASSAGGQNYGYTF TGTGCCAGCAGCGCCGGGGGCCAGAACTATGGCTACACCTTC
15 . TRBJ1-6 . TRBV28 CASSSLGLDSGPLHF TGTGCCAGCAGTTCCCTAGGGCTGGATTCGGGACCCCTCCACTTT
16 . TRBJ2-2 TRBD2 TRBV9 CASSAPKREVHGELFF TGTGCCAGCAGCGCCCCTAAGCGGGAGGTTCATGGGGAGCTGTTTTTT
14 . TRBJ1-1 . TRBV7-8 CASSYQTANTEAFF TGTGCCAGCAGCTACCAGACAGCCAACACTGAAGCTTTCTTT
11 . TRBJ1-1 . TRBV28 CASIRQIEAFF TGTGCCAGCATTAGACAGATTGAAGCTTTCTTT
15 once TRBJ2-7 . TRBV5-6 CASSLGRDGAYEQYF TGTGCCAGCAGCTTGGGAAGGGACGGGGCCTACGAGCAGTACTTC
14 . TRBJ1-2 . TRBV5-4 CASSLDGRNYGYTF TGTGCCAGCAGCTTGGATGGAAGGAACTATGGCTACACCTTC